Listed here are 13 T cell receptor beta chains from one sample, sequenced in a study of blood T cell repertoires in COVID-19. TCRdb's copy holds only in-frame clones and misses some; the assay was immunoSEQ multiplex PCR. This table holds about 130,000 clones, around 81% found once. The sample comprised peripheral blood. These receptors originate from a middle-aged man with active or convalescent COVID-19.

The V and J genes are TRBV24-1 and TRBJ2-2; 7 bases line up with TRBD1. J was trimmed by 6 bases and V by 3 bases; bases with no gene match: 9. This CDR3 is built from 16 residues. Germline-derived CDR1 and CDR2 are KGHDR and SFDVKD. The CDR3 reads CATSDPYPGTAGELFF. DNA of the CDR3: TGTGCCACCAGTGATCCCTATCCCGGGACAGCCGGGGAGCTGTTTTTT.

The V call is TRBV9, the J call TRBJ1-6; 7 bases line up with TRBD1. The CDR3 has 16 residues. CDR1 is SGDLS and CDR2 is YYNGEE in the germline V gene. V was pared by 4 bases and J by 3 bases, with 7 bases of the junction left unmatched. The CDR3 sequence: CASSFTGANYNSPLHF. CDR3 DNA: TGTGCCAGCAGCTTCACAGGGGCCAACTATAATTCACCCCTCCACTTT.

This clone was seen once. The chain links TRBV10-3 to TRBJ1-2, with D perhaps matching TRBD1 (5 bases). CDR1 ENHRY and CDR2 SYGVKD come from the germline V gene. There are 13 residues in the CDR3. V was shortened by 3 bases and J by 4 bases, with 9 bases between the two germline ends. CDR3 sequence: CAISDKGLYGYTF. Here the CDR3 DNA reads TGTGCCATCAGTGACAAGGGGCTCTATGGCTACACCTTC.

The genes are TRBV20-1 and TRBJ2-5; possible D gene TRBD1, 5 bases. The germline gives CDR1 DFQATT, CDR2 SNEGSKA (reference sequence). V dropped 6 bases and J dropped 3 bases, with 8 bases sitting between them. This CDR3 contains 11 residues. The CDR3 region is CSARTKETQYF. CDR3 DNA: TGCAGTGCAAGGACAAAAGAGACCCAGTACTTC.

This clone is a singleton in its sample. The chain recombines TRBV6-5 with TRBJ1-3; no firm D call. V shed 7 bases and J shed 4 bases, with 14 bases lying between them. Germline V gene lookup returns CDR1 MNHEY and CDR2 SVGAGI. This CDR3 is built from 14 residues. The CDR3 DNA follows: TGTGCCAGCATCGAAGTTCGTCAGGGAAACACCATATATTTT. Translation: CASIEVRQGNTIYF.

V usage is TRBV18 and J usage is TRBJ1-3, with D possibly being TRBD1 (6 bases). The CDR3 is made up of 15 amino acids. CDR1 and CDR2 (germline): KGHSH, LQKENI. Between the trimmed V and J ends, which lost 5 bases and 4 bases, there was a span of 15 bases. Here the CDR3 DNA reads TGTGCCAGCTCAGAACAGGGTCTAGACGGAAACACCATATATTTT. Its translation is CASSEQGLDGNTIYF.

The V gene is TRBV7-9, the J gene TRBJ1-4; the D is unclear. Germline values: CDR1 SEHNR, CDR2 FQNEAQ (reference sequence). The CDR3 runs to 13 residues. V was shortened by 1 base and J by 6 bases, with 6 bases between the two germline ends. The CDR3, as DNA: TGTGCCAGCAGCTTAGGCCTAGATGAAAAACTGTTTTTT. Encoded protein: CASSLGLDEKLFF.

For the CDR3, the DNA is TGTGCCAGCAGCTTAGCGCGGCTAGCGGGGGGGCCAAGCGAGCAGTACTTC. It is translated as CASSLARLAGGPSEQYF. The gene calls are TRBV7-2 and TRBJ2-7; TRBD2 matches 12 bases. Looked up from germline, CDR1 is SGHTA and CDR2 is FQGNSA. The CDR3 loop spans 17 amino acids. After removal of 0 bases from V and 6 bases from J, the junction contained 9 bases not matched to a gene.

V is TRBV6-6 and J is TRBJ1-3, with 8 bases fitting TRBD1. Germline V lookup: CDR1 MNHNY, CDR2 SVGAGI (reference sequence). The junction had 5 bases not matched to a gene; V was cut back by 8 bases and J by 2 bases. This CDR3 spans 14 amino acids. The CDR3 here is CASGQGSTGNTIYF. The CDR3 DNA reads TGTGCCAGCGGACAGGGCTCGACTGGAAACACCATATATTTT.

The chain employs TRBV7-2 and TRBJ2-3, with 10 nucleotides matching TRBD2. Germline values: CDR1 SGHTA, CDR2 FQGNSA. Germline trimming cut 3 bases from V and 1 base from J; bases unmatched to any gene: 4. CDR3 length: 16 residues. Written as DNA, the CDR3 is TGTGCCAGCAGCTTTCCCGGGACTAGCGGCACAGATACGCAGTATTTT. This sequence encodes CASSFPGTSGTDTQYF. The variable domain in full, with the rest retrieved from reference TRBV7-2 and TRBJ2-3, is GAGVSQSPSNKVTEKGKDVELRCDPISGHTALYWYRQSLGQGLEFLIYFQGNSAPDKSGLPSDRFSAERTGGSVSTLTIQRTQQEDSAVYLCASSFPGTSGTDTQYFGPGTRLTVL.

The chain uses TRBV5-1 and TRBJ2-7; D call uncertain. Germline CDR1 is SGHRS and CDR2 is YFSETQ. The CDR3 runs to 13 residues. Trimming shortened V by 3 bases and J by 3 bases, and 10 bases separated the two germline ends. CDR3 in amino acids: CASSSMVLYEQYF. The CDR3, as DNA: TGCGCCAGCAGCTCCATGGTACTCTACGAGCAGTACTTC. The whole variable domain, remainder taken from reference TRBV5-1 and TRBJ2-7, is KAGVTQTPRYLIKTRGQQVTLSCSPISGHRSVSWYQQTPGQGLQFLFEYFSETQRNKGNFPGRFSGRQFSNSRSEMNVSTLELGDSALYLCASSSMVLYEQYFGPGTRLTVT.

This chain links TRBV24-1 with TRBJ2-3; 12 bases map to TRBD1. The length of the CDR3 is 17 residues. With V trimmed by 2 bases and J by 5 bases, 7 bases remained unmatched. Germline CDR1 KGHDR, CDR2 SFDVKD. The DNA for the CDR3 is TGTGCCACCAGTGATTCTGGGACAGGGGGCTTGGGAGATACGCAGTATTTT. This translates into CATSDSGTGGLGDTQYF.

The CDR3 nucleotides are TGTGCCAGCTCAACGGGCCCCCCAGGGATGGACTATGGCTACACCTTC. Its protein is CASSTGPPGMDYGYTF. This rearrangement joins TRBV18 to TRBJ1-2, with D perhaps TRBD1 (5 bases). The CDR3 covers 16 residues. Germline CDR1 is KGHSH and CDR2 is LQKENI. V lost 5 bases to trimming and J lost 3 bases, with 19 bases between them.